A selection of T cell receptor beta chains follows, all from one sample in a study of post-analysis software for immune sequencing data. MiXCR, run by TCRdb on the PCR reads, gives a single entry per CDR3 protein. The table lists roughly 400,000 distinct CDR3 sequences, approximately 39% of them singletons. The specimen was blood. These receptor sequences come from a girl aged 2-10 years with multiple sclerosis. Both conserved end residues are part of each CDR3. The D gene is left open where the match is weak. Part of the rows lack a size; the others show once, few, many or a class for expanded clones.

d_call cdr3_length j_call v_call clone_size cdr3_nt cdr3_aa
TRBD2 15 TRBJ2-7 TRBV6-2/TRBV6-3 NA TGTGCCAGCAGTCCAGGGACTAGCGGGAGTAAGACGCAGTACTTC CASSPGTSGSKTQYF
NA 14 TRBJ2-1 TRBV28 few TGTGCCAGCAGAGTAATGGGAGGTGGGGATGAGCAGTTCTTC CASRVMGGGDEQFF
NA 15 TRBJ1-2 TRBV28 few TGTGCCAGCAGCTTATATAGACCAGCTAACTATGGCTACACCTTC CASSLYRPANYGYTF
TRBD2 13 TRBJ2-3 TRBV20-1 NA TGCAGCCTAGCGGGAGGTAGCACAGATACGCAGTATTTT CSLAGGSTDTQYF
NA 14 TRBJ2-1 TRBV6-2/TRBV6-3 NA TGTGCCAGCAACCGACCTACGAACTACAATGAGCAGTTCTTC CASNRPTNYNEQFF
TRBD2 16 TRBJ2-7 TRBV6-2/TRBV6-3 few TGTGCCAGCAGGGACCGAGCGGGAGGGCCCTCCTACGAGCAGTACTTC CASRDRAGGPSYEQYF
NA 12 TRBJ1-6 TRBV5-5 NA TGTGCCAGCAGCTGGGCGGGGTCACCCCTCCACTTT CASSWAGSPLHF
NA 13 TRBJ2-1 TRBV29-1 NA TGCAGCGTTAGTGACTCCAACTACAATGAGCAGTTCTTC CSVSDSNYNEQFF
TRBD2 17 TRBJ2-5 TRBV4-3 NA TGCGCCAGCAGCCTCTATGGACTAGCGGGAGTGCGAGAGACCCAGTACTTC CASSLYGLAGVRETQYF
TRBD1 17 TRBJ1-2 TRBV28 NA TGTGCCAGCAGTTTACCCCGACAGGGAACGGCTAACTATGGCTACACCTTC CASSLPRQGTANYGYTF
NA 12 TRBJ2-7 TRBV4-1 many TGCGCCAGCAGCCAAGATCCCTACGAGCAGTACTTC CASSQDPYEQYF
TRBD1 13 TRBJ2-7 TRBV9 NA TGTGCCAGCAGCGCGACAGGGGAGACGACCCGGTACTTC CASSATGETTRYF
TRBD2 15 TRBJ2-1 TRBV7-8 once TGTGCCAGCACCGAGGGACTAGCGGGAGCCTACGAGCAGTTCTTC CASTEGLAGAYEQFF
NA 12 TRBJ2-1 TRBV5-6 few TGTGCCAGCAGGGGGACAAACAATGAGCAGTTCTTC CASRGTNNEQFF
TRBD2 16 TRBJ2-1 TRBV6-5 NA TGTGCCAGCAGTTACTATATGGGACTAGCGGACAATGAGCAGTTCTTC CASSYYMGLADNEQFF
TRBD2 18 TRBJ2-1 TRBV11-2 few TGTGCCAGCAGCTTATACGGCGGGAGGTCCCGGATGGGGAATGAGCAGTTCTTC CASSLYGGRSRMGNEQFF
TRBD1 14 TRBJ2-7 TRBV11-2 few TGTGCCAGCAGCTTTACAGGGGACCTCTACGAGCAGTACTTC CASSFTGDLYEQYF
NA 13 TRBJ2-1 TRBV25-1 NA TGTGCCAGCAGTGAAAAACGCCTGACCGAGCAGTTCTTC CASSEKRLTEQFF
TRBD1 14 TRBJ1-5 TRBV6-6 NA TGTGCCAGCAGTTCCTGGACAGGGAATCAGCCCCAGCATTTT CASSSWTGNQPQHF
NA 17 TRBJ2-3 TRBV4-1 NA TGCGCCAGCAGCCAAGGACTAGATAGGGTGAACCGAGATACGCAGTATTTT CASSQGLDRVNRDTQYF
NA 12 TRBJ1-1 TRBV20-1 few TGCAGTACCGTCAGGGTTGCCACTGAAGCTTTCTTT CSTVRVATEAFF
NA 15 TRBJ2-1 TRBV5-5 NA TGTGCCAGCAGCTCGGGTCAAGGCTCCTACAGTGAGCAGTTCTTC CASSSGQGSYSEQFF
NA 15 TRBJ1-1 TRBV11-2 few TGTGCCAGCAGCTTATCTCCCCAAACGAACACTGAAGCTTTCTTT CASSLSPQTNTEAFF
TRBD1 14 TRBJ1-5 TRBV6-6 NA TGTGCCAGCAGTTACGGACAGGGGAGTCAGCCCCAGCATTTT CASSYGQGSQPQHF
NA 17 TRBJ1-1 TRBV4-3 NA TGCGCCAGCAGCCAAGAAGTACGAGGCCCTAAGAACACTGAAGCTTTCTTT CASSQEVRGPKNTEAFF
NA 14 TRBJ1-1 TRBV2 NA TGTGCCAGCAGTGGACCCGTGATGAACACTGAAGCTTTCTTT CASSGPVMNTEAFF
TRBD2 16 TRBJ2-1 TRBV5-1 few TGCGCCAGCAGCGATACCCTAGCGGGAGTCCACAATGAGCAGTTCTTC CASSDTLAGVHNEQFF
NA 13 TRBJ1-2 TRBV6-5 few TGTGCCAGCAGTTACTCCGGAGGCTATGGCTACACCTTC CASSYSGGYGYTF
TRBD2 15 TRBJ2-1 TRBV20-1 NA TGCAGTGCTAGAAAAGCGGGAGACTCCTACAATGAGCAGTTCTTC CSARKAGDSYNEQFF
NA 10 TRBJ1-1 TRBV29-1 NA TGCAGCGTTGAAAGGGGTGAAGCTTTCTTT CSVERGEAFF
NA 14 TRBJ2-1 TRBV5-5 few TGTGCCAGCAGTAACAGGGTCTCCTACAATGAGCAGTTCTTC CASSNRVSYNEQFF
TRBD1 16 TRBJ2-7 TRBV5-1 NA TGCGCCAGCAGCCTCCGGGACAGGGGTCTCTCCTACGAGCAGTACTTC CASSLRDRGLSYEQYF
NA 12 TRBJ2-1 TRBV29-1 few TGCAGCGTTGAGGGAACCCTCAATGAGCAGTTCTTC CSVEGTLNEQFF
TRBD2 15 TRBJ2-3 TRBV12-3/TRBV12-4 NA TGTGCCAGCAGTTTAGTACCAGCGGGGGCGGATACGCAGTATTTT CASSLVPAGADTQYF
NA 17 TRBJ2-1 TRBV27 NA TGTGCCAGCAGTCCCCATGCGCGTATCAGCTCCTACAATGAGCAGTTCTTC CASSPHARISSYNEQFF
NA 18 TRBJ1-6 TRBV6-5 NA TGTGCCAGCAGTTACAATCCCGGGGCAGCGAGGTGCCCACAAGCCCTCCACTTT CASSYNPGAARCPQALHF
TRBD2 13 TRBJ2-7 TRBV20-1 NA TGCAGTGCTAGACTAGCGGAGATCTACGAGCAGTACTTC CSARLAEIYEQYF
NA 18 TRBJ1-2 TRBV6-1 NA TGTGCCAGCAGTCCTACGGGGGACAATCCCTTCGTTTACTATGGCTACACCTTC CASSPTGDNPFVYYGYTF
NA 15 TRBJ2-1 TRBV5-5 NA TGTGCCAGCAGCTTGGTCCAGCCCTCTTACAATGAGCAGTTCTTC CASSLVQPSYNEQFF
TRBD1 16 TRBJ2-7 TRBV6-5 few TGTGCCAGCAGTCACTGGCGAATGGACAGGGGCTACGAGCAGTACTTC CASSHWRMDRGYEQYF
TRBD2 15 TRBJ2-1 TRBV28 NA TGTGCCAGCAGTTCCAGCGGGAGAGTAAGCAATGAGCAGTTCTTC CASSSSGRVSNEQFF
NA 15 TRBJ1-2 TRBV11-2 few TGTGCCAGCAGCTTATCCGGCACTGGAGGGATGGGCTACACCTTC CASSLSGTGGMGYTF
TRBD2 14 TRBJ2-1 TRBV20-1 NA TGCAGTGCTATTAGACTAGCGGGAGGGCCGGGGCAGTTCTTC CSAIRLAGGPGQFF
NA 15 TRBJ2-5 TRBV5-1 NA TGCGCCAGCAGCTTGAGGCCCGCCAGGGGAGAGACCCAGTACTTC CASSLRPARGETQYF
TRBD1 13 TRBJ1-1 TRBV28 NA TGTGCCAGCAGTTTATCTAGGGGACAGGAAGCTTTCTTT CASSLSRGQEAFF
NA 14 TRBJ2-3 TRBV28 NA TGTGCCAGCAGTCCTCCCCTAAGCACAGATACGCAGTATTTT CASSPPLSTDTQYF
TRBD2 15 TRBJ2-1 TRBV29-1 few TGCAGCGCTAGGGGACTAGCGGTGATGTGCTATGAGCAGTTCTTC CSARGLAVMCYEQFF
TRBD1 15 TRBJ2-5 TRBV12-3/TRBV12-4 few TGTGCCAGCAGTAAGACCGGGACAGGCCGAGAGACCCAGTACTTC CASSKTGTGRETQYF
NA 15 TRBJ1-2 TRBV7-2 few TGTGCCAGCAGCTTGTCACCGGGACTGGGAATCGGCTACACCTTC CASSLSPGLGIGYTF
NA 14 TRBJ2-7 TRBV29-1 NA TGCAGCGTGGTGACAGTCCTAACCCCCTACGAGCAGTACTTC CSVVTVLTPYEQYF
NA 14 TRBJ1-1 TRBV7-9 NA TGTGCCAGCAGCTTTTTAACAGGTAACACTGAAGCTTTCTTT CASSFLTGNTEAFF